Following are 22 T cell receptor beta chains from one sample sequenced in a study of a mutant IDH1 vaccine in newly diagnosed glioma (dated by TCRdb to 2020 to 2023). These receptors' targets are unknown. To prepare the library, the immunoSEQ multiplex PCR assay was applied. TCRdb limited this immuneACCESS table to in-frame rearrangements with V and J called. A share of clones is missing; checked studies link under half to unresolved V genes, and the rest is unexplained. This sample holds around 50,000 clones; roughly 84% were observed only once. Less than 7.5% of the sample is taken by the ten largest. According to the study, the label for this sample's time point signals: week 35, safety follow-up. Each vaccine dose, consisting of 300 ug of a 20-mer mutant IDH1 peptide in Montanide, was administered subcutaneously with topical imiquimod. Sequencing used PBMCs, obtained from a glioma patient whose treatment included an IDH1 peptide vaccine. These TCRs come from a man aged 40-49 years with glioma.

CDR3 sequence reads: CASSAAGTGTHTIYF. CDR3 DNA sequence: TGTGCCAGCAGTGCCGCCGGGACAGGCACGCACACCATATATTTT. The chain carries TRBV6-1 and TRBJ1-3, with 8 bases lining up with TRBD1. The CDR3 spans 15 residues. V gave up 4 bases and J gave up 8 bases; unmatched junction bases: 10. The germline CDR1 and CDR2 sequences are MNHNS and SASEGT.

This chain uses TRBV11-1 with TRBJ2-7; D remains ambiguous. This CDR3 contains 12 residues. Germline assignment: CDR1 SGHAT and CDR2 FQDESV (reference sequence). Trimming took off 2 bases at V and 7 bases at J, with 9 bases between the two ends. The CDR3 DNA sequence: TGTGCCAGCAGCTTATACTCCCGGGAGCAGTACTTC. This sequence encodes CASSLYSREQYF.

The CDR3 spells CASKTGGGYGYTF. The CDR3, as DNA: TGCGCCAGCAAGACAGGGGGCGGCTATGGCTACACCTTC. The chain has TRBV5-1 and TRBJ1-2; 10 bases are shared with TRBD1. The CDR3 runs 13 residues. Per the germline V gene, CDR1 is SGHRS and CDR2 is YFSETQ. The junction had 3 bases not matched to a gene; V was cut back by 6 bases and J by 4 bases.

This clone was observed once. The V call is TRBV19, the J call TRBJ2-1; D is uncertain. V was shortened by 7 bases and J by 4 bases, with 20 bases between the two germline ends. CDR1 is LNHDA and CDR2 is SQIVND in the germline V gene (reference sequence). The CDR3 loop spans 16 amino acids. CDR3: CASTYNPVGRYNEQFF. The CDR3 DNA is TGTGCCAGTACCTATAATCCAGTGGGCAGGTACAATGAGCAGTTCTTC.

The chain combines TRBV27 with TRBJ1-2; 8 nucleotides match TRBD1. The CDR3 is made up of 14 amino acids. The junction had 4 bases not matched to a gene; V was cut back by 4 bases and J by 3 bases. Germline V gives CDR1 MNHEY, CDR2 SMNVEV (reference sequence). The CDR3 coding sequence is TGTGCCAGCAGTTCAGGGGGCAGTGACTATGGCTACACCTTC. Translating gives CASSSGGSDYGYTF.

This clone was seen more than once but under ten times. The chain uses TRBV13 and TRBJ1-2; TRBD1 matches at 9 bases. This CDR3 is built from 14 residues. Germline V CDR1 and CDR2: PRHDT, FYEKMQ (reference sequence). The V and J ends lost 5 bases and 7 bases, in that order; junction bases with no gene match: 8. Here the CDR3 DNA reads TGTGCCAGCAGCACCCGGACAGGGGCGGGTGGCTACACCTTC. This translates into CASSTRTGAGGYTF.

Relative to its sample, this clone is medium-sized. V and J are TRBV29-1 and TRBJ1-2; TRBD1 is a possible D gene (5 bases). Trimming took 4 bases from V and 10 from J, leaving 13 bases between them. Germline CDR1 reads SQVTM; CDR2 reads ANQGSEA. The CDR3 has 11 amino acids. CDR3 amino acids: CSVAQGGDYTF. CDR3 sequence (DNA): TGCAGCGTTGCCCAGGGCGGAGACTACACCTTC.

This chain connects TRBV5-1 to TRBJ2-7, with 8 bases matching TRBD1. The germline gives CDR1 SGHRS, CDR2 YFSETQ. The V and J ends lost 0 bases and 7 bases, in that order; junction bases with no gene match: 6. The CDR3 covers 14 residues. DNA for the CDR3: TGCGCCAGCAGCTTGGGACAGGGGTTGGAAGAGCAGTACTTC. Its protein product is CASSLGQGLEEQYF.

This clone was recorded once. The chain has TRBV4-2 and TRBJ1-5; D perhaps matches TRBD1 (5 bases). With 1 base removed from V and 4 bases from J, the gap between germline ends came to 14 bases. Germline-derived CDR1 and CDR2 are LGHNA and YNFKEQ. The CDR3 is 16 residues long. In DNA form, the CDR3 reads TGTGCCAGCAGCCAAGTGGCCAGGGCCGTAAATCAGCCCCAGCATTTT. Its protein is CASSQVARAVNQPQHF.

This chain connects TRBV6-1 to TRBJ2-2; 7 positions agree with TRBD1. The J segment lost 5 bases and the V segment lost 6 bases, leaving 3 bases of the junction unmatched. The CDR3 length is 13 residues. From germline, CDR1 is MNHNS and CDR2 SASEGT. Here the CDR3 DNA reads TGTGCCAGCAGGACAGGGTTTACCGGGGAGCTGTTTTTT. Its protein is CASRTGFTGELFF.

The gene calls are TRBV6-5 and TRBJ2-6; a weak D match, TRBD1 (6 bases). Per the germline V gene, CDR1 is MNHEY and CDR2 is SVGAGI. Trimming cost V 6 bases and J 3 bases, with 12 bases left between them. There are 15 residues in the CDR3. CDR3: CASRNPGVGANVLTF. The CDR3, as DNA: TGTGCCAGCAGGAACCCAGGGGTTGGGGCCAACGTCCTGACTTTC.

In this sample, this clone turned up a few times. The chain combines TRBV5-6 with TRBJ2-3; D uncertain. Germline CDR1 is SGHDT and CDR2 is YYEEEE. Trimming took 4 bases from V and 6 from J, leaving 21 bases between them. The CDR3 length is 16 residues. The CDR3 spells CASSPEPMASRDTQYF. The CDR3 DNA reads TGTGCCAGCAGCCCCGAGCCGATGGCCTCTCGGGATACGCAGTATTTT.

This clone was counted between two and nine times. The chain uses TRBV6-1 and TRBJ2-7; D is possibly TRBD1 (5 bases). Germline V gene sequence: CDR1 MNHNS, CDR2 SASEGT. V gave up 4 bases and J gave up 2 bases, with 9 bases separating them. The CDR3 runs to 13 residues. The CDR3 coding sequence is TGTGCCAGCAGTGTTATGACAGCCTACGAGCAGTACTTC. Residues: CASSVMTAYEQYF.

The rearrangement joins TRBV6-1 to TRBJ1-2; D is perhaps TRBD1 (5 bases). Trimming cost V 2 bases and J 4 bases, with 17 bases left between them. The CDR3 loop spans 16 amino acids. Germline lookup yields CDR1 MNHNS and CDR2 SASEGT. Written as DNA, the CDR3 is TGTGCCAGCAGTGAAAGGGGTGAGGGGCGCGGCTATGGCTACACCTTC. Protein product: CASSERGEGRGYGYTF.

CDR3 in DNA: TGTGCCAGCAGTTCTGCGGGACCTGGTGTTTCTACGCAGTATTTT. Translated, it gives CASSSAGPGVSTQYF. The gene calls are TRBV6-5 and TRBJ2-3; a possible D gene is TRBD2 (6 bases). From germline, CDR1 is MNHEY and CDR2 SVGAGI. V was cut by 4 bases and J by 8 bases, with 19 bases left in between. The length of the CDR3 is 15 residues.

This clone rates as medium-sized. J is TRBJ2-7 and V is TRBV2; 10 bases are shared with TRBD1. V lost 6 bases to trimming and J lost 4 bases; unmatched junction nucleotides: 9. This CDR3 has 15 amino acids. Germline V lookup: CDR1 SNHLY, CDR2 FYNNEI. For the CDR3, the DNA is TGTGCCAGCAGCGATCCGGACAGGGGGTCGTACGAGCAGTACTTC. Protein product: CASSDPDRGSYEQYF.

The chain has TRBV10-3 and TRBJ1-1; D uncertain. The CDR3 contains 13 residues. Trimming pared 4 bases from V and 1 base from J, leaving 7 bases between. Germline assignment: CDR1 ENHRY and CDR2 SYGVKD. CDR3 sequence: CAISARENTEAFF. In DNA form, the CDR3 reads TGTGCCATCAGTGCTCGGGAGAACACTGAAGCTTTCTTT.

The chain recombines TRBV5-1 with TRBJ2-7, with 13 bases aligning to TRBD2. Looked up from germline, CDR1 is SGHRS and CDR2 is YFSETQ. CDR3 size: 17 residues. J gave up 2 bases and V 2 bases, and 7 bases lay outside the gene matches. CDR3: CASSLTGTSGTTYEQYF. In nucleotides, the CDR3 is TGCGCCAGCAGCTTAACCGGGACTAGCGGGACGACCTACGAGCAGTACTTC.

This chain connects TRBV9 to TRBJ2-6; D is ambiguous. V lost 9 bases and J 2 bases, leaving 6 bases between the germline ends. This CDR3 comprises 12 residues. Germline CDR1 is SGDLS and CDR2 is YYNGEE. The chain's CDR3 is CATGTGANVLTF. The CDR3 DNA reads as TGTGCCACCGGTACTGGGGCCAACGTCCTGACTTTC.

This chain uses TRBV30 with TRBJ2-4; D unclear. V lost 0 bases, J lost 0 bases, and 3 bases lay in between. This CDR3 is built from 13 residues. Germline CDR1 reads GTSNPN; CDR2 reads SVGIG (reference sequence). The CDR3 DNA reads TGTGCCTGGAGTGTAGCAGCCAAAAACATTCAGTACTTC. Its protein is CAWSVAAKNIQYF.

In its sample, this clone was seen a few times. The chain joins TRBV10-1 to TRBJ1-3, with D unclear. Trimming took off 5 bases at V and 2 bases at J, with 10 bases between the two ends. CDR1 is WNHNN and CDR2 is SYGVQD in the germline V gene (reference sequence). The CDR3 sequence is 14 residues long. The CDR3: CASSYSQTGNTIYF. The CDR3 DNA reads TGCGCCAGCAGTTACAGCCAGACTGGAAACACCATATATTTT.

V is TRBV29-1 and J is TRBJ1-1; D perhaps matches TRBD1 (5 bases). The germline V and J ends were trimmed by 4 bases and 7 bases, with 7 bases remaining between them. Germline loops: CDR1 SQVTM, CDR2 ANQGSEA. The CDR3 sequence is 10 residues long. The CDR3 DNA is TGCAGCGTTGCGGGGGTTGAAGCTTTCTTT. This codes for CSVAGVEAFF.